Listed below are T cell receptor beta chains from one sample, sequenced in a study of blood T cell repertoires in COVID-19. The repertoire was sequenced with immunoSEQ multiplex PCR; TCRdb's copy has only in-frame clones and lacks some. The sample carries about 170,000 clones, approximately 87% recorded once. Sequencing was carried out using peripheral blood. These TCRs come from a woman aged 55-75 years with COVID-19, enrolled during active disease. Each CDR3 is given with its conserved first and last residue. A D gene is named only where the DNA matches it firmly. Clone size appears in some rows only: once, few, many, or a class for an expanded clone.

DNA	CDR3	D	V	size	J
TGTGCCAGCAGTTCCCTCCCTGACAGGTTCTCTGGAAACACCATATATTTT	CASSSLPDRFSGNTIYF	-	TRBV27	-	TRBJ1-3
TGTGCCAGCAGCTTCGGACAGTTAACTGGAAACACCATATATTTT	CASSFGQLTGNTIYF	-	TRBV5-5	-	TRBJ1-3
TGTGCCAGCAGCCCCGTCCCTTTGCAGGCGGAGCTGTTTTTT	CASSPVPLQAELFF	-	TRBV7-9	-	TRBJ2-2
TGTGCCAGCAAAGCGGACAGGAGCTCCTACAATGAGCAGTTCTTC	CASKADRSSYNEQFF	TRBD1	TRBV27	-	TRBJ2-1
TGTGCCAGTAGTATCGGAGGGATTTTCTTCTTGAACACTGAAGCTTTCTTT	CASSIGGIFFLNTEAFF	-	TRBV19	-	TRBJ1-1
TGTGCCAGCAGCTACAACCTCTACGAGCAGTACTTC	CASSYNLYEQYF	-	TRBV7-2	few	TRBJ2-7
TGTGCCAGCACCCCCGGGACGAACACCGGGGAGCTGTTTTTT	CASTPGTNTGELFF	-	TRBV27	-	TRBJ2-2
TGTGCCGCTCATTCCCCGGGGAGAGAGACCCAGTACTTC	CAAHSPGRETQYF	-	TRBV10-3	-	TRBJ2-5
TGTGCCAGCAGCCTGACTAGCGGATACGAGCAGTACTTC	CASSLTSGYEQYF	TRBD2	TRBV4-2	few	TRBJ2-7
TGTGCCAGCAGCTCAACTAGCGGGAGTGCAGATACGCAGTATTTT	CASSSTSGSADTQYF	TRBD2	TRBV7-2	-	TRBJ2-3
TGCGCCAGCAGCTTGTCCTCAGGGGGCACTGAAGCTTTCTTT	CASSLSSGGTEAFF	TRBD1	TRBV5-1	-	TRBJ1-1
TGTGCTAGTGGTTTGGTAATGGCGAGACTAGCGAATCCCGGGAGCTACGAGCAGTACTTC	CASGLVMARLANPGSYEQYF	TRBD2	TRBV12-5	many	TRBJ2-7
TGCAGCGTGGAAAGGGGGAGTAATGAAAAACTGTTTTTT	CSVERGSNEKLFF	-	TRBV29-1	-	TRBJ1-4
TGTGCCAGCAGCCTAGGCCCCTCTAGCGGGGGGTTCACAGATACGCAGTATTTT	CASSLGPSSGGFTDTQYF	TRBD2	TRBV7-2	-	TRBJ2-3
TGTGCCAGCAGCCAAGGACTAGCGGGATTAGAGACCCAGTACTTC	CASSQGLAGLETQYF	TRBD2	TRBV7-3	-	TRBJ2-5
TGTGCCACCAGTGGAGCCGGGGAGCTGTTTTTT	CATSGAGELFF	-	TRBV24-1	-	TRBJ2-2
TGTGCCAGCAGTTACGGGACAGAGAATCAGCCCCAGCATTTT	CASSYGTENQPQHF	TRBD1	TRBV6-2/TRBV6-3	-	TRBJ1-5
TGTGCCAGCACCCAGTGGGAGGAGCAGTTCTTC	CASTQWEEQFF	-	TRBV18	-	TRBJ2-1
TGTGCCAGTAGTATGACAGGGGGCAATCAGCCCCAGCATTTT	CASSMTGGNQPQHF	TRBD1	TRBV19	few	TRBJ1-5
TGTGCCAGTAGTATCCGGGACAACCCTTACGAGCAGTACTTC	CASSIRDNPYEQYF	-	TRBV19	-	TRBJ2-7
TGTGCCAGCAGCGCCATGGGGGGGTTCTATGGCTACACCTTC	CASSAMGGFYGYTF	-	TRBV9	-	TRBJ1-2
TGCGCCAGCAGCTTACGACTAGCGGGAGTACAGGAGCAGTACTTC	CASSLRLAGVQEQYF	TRBD2	TRBV5-1	-	TRBJ2-7
TGTGCCAGCAGCAGAAGGACAGGGGTCGCCCTCTATGGCTACACCTTC	CASSRRTGVALYGYTF	TRBD1	TRBV28	-	TRBJ1-2
TGTGCCAGTAGTGGCTCGGACAGACCGAACACTGAAGCTTTCTTT	CASSGSDRPNTEAFF	-	TRBV19	-	TRBJ1-1
TGTGCCAGCAGCCCACAGGGTGTGAGCTACGAGCAGTACTTC	CASSPQGVSYEQYF	-	TRBV9	-	TRBJ2-7